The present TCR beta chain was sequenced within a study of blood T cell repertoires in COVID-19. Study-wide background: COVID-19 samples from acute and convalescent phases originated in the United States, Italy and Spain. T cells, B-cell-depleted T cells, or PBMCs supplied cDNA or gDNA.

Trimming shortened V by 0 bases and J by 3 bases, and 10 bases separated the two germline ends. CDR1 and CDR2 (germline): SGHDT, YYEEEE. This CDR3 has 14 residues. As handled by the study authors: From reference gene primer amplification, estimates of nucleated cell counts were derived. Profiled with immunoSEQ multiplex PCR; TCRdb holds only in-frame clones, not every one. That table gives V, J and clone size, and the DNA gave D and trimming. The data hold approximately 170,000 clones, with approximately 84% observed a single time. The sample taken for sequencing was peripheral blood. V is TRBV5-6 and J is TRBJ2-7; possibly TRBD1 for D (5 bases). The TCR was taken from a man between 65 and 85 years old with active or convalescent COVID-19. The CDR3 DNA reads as TGTGCCAGCAGCTTGGGCAGGGCCATCTACGAGCAGTACTTC. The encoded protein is CASSLGRAIYEQYF.